The 13 T cell receptor beta chains below all came from one sample that was sequenced in a study of identical twins. TCRdb recomputed calls from the 5' RACE reads with MiXCR, one row per CDR3 protein. The table has some 1,600,000 distinct CDR3 sequences, about 30% seen once; the top ten hold more than 0.25%. Sequencing input: cord blood. The receptors were sampled from a newborn girl in good health.

The rearrangement uses TRBV6-5 and TRBJ1-2, with TRBD1 matching 7 bases. Germline CDR1 and CDR2: MNHEY and SVGAGI. Trimming took 7 bases from V and 6 from J; bases not matched to a gene: 14. The CDR3 spans 15 residues. The CDR3 bases are TGTGCCAGCAAATTACCAAGGACAGGTCCTGATGGCTACACCTTC. This gives the protein CASKLPRTGPDGYTF.

V is TRBV21-1 and J is TRBJ2-6; TRBD1 is the table's D call, not checked against the DNA. TRBV21-1 is given as a pseudogene. The CDR3 totals 16 residues. This chain's CDR3 is CASSTTRQGVKDVLTF. DNA of the CDR3: TGTGCCAGCAGCACCACGAGACAGGGGGTAAAGGACGTCCTGACTTTC.

This clonotype was seen only a few times. Mismatch with germline at one junction end may stem from a read error. The J gene is TRBJ1-1, the V gene TRBV2; D unresolved. The CDR3 is 13 residues long. Germline loops: CDR1 SNHLY, CDR2 FYNNEI. CDR3 in amino acids: CASREEWNTEAFF. The CDR3 DNA follows: TGTGCCAGCAGGGAAGAGTGGAACACTGAAGCTTTCTTT. Full variable domain (rest looked up from reference TRBV2 and TRBJ1-1): EPEVTQTPSHQVTQMGQEVILRCVPISNHLYFYWYRQILGQKVEFLVSFYNNEISEKSEIFDDQFSVERPDGSNFTLKIRSTKLEDSAMYFCASREEWNTEAFFGQGTRLTVV.

The J gene is TRBJ1-5, the V gene TRBV15, with D possibly TRBD1 on 6 matching bases. CDR3 length: 14 residues. The germline gives CDR1 LNHNV, CDR2 YYDKDF (reference sequence). The V end lost 1 base, the J end lost 7 bases, and 11 bases lay between the germline ends. The CDR3 protein is CATSRAKGGQPQHF. The DNA for the CDR3 is TGTGCCACCAGCAGAGCGAAAGGGGGACAGCCCCAGCATTTT.

The genes are TRBV3-1 and TRBJ1-1, with D hard to call. From germline, CDR1 is LGHDT and CDR2 YNNKEL (reference sequence). Trimming took off 0 bases at V and 3 bases at J, with 17 bases between the two ends. This CDR3 contains 17 residues. CDR3 bases: TGTGCCAGCAGCCAAGACGGACGGATCCCGGCCCACACTGAAGCTTTCTTT. Its protein is CASSQDGRIPAHTEAFF.

The table lists this clonotype with a few counts. The chain couples TRBV20-1 to TRBJ2-1; no clear D gene. The CDR3 runs to 12 residues. Per the germline V gene, CDR1 is DFQATT and CDR2 is SNEGSKA (reference sequence). The ends were cut back, 7 bases at V and 2 bases at J, with 9 bases in the middle. The CDR3 loop reads CSVDWTYNEQFF. The CDR3, as DNA: TGCAGTGTTGACTGGACCTACAATGAGCAGTTCTTC.

The chain uses TRBV5-6 and TRBJ1-5, with D unresolved. The CDR3 is made up of 13 amino acids. Per the germline V gene, CDR1 is SGHDT and CDR2 is YYEEEE. The V and J ends lost 4 bases and 6 bases respectively, with 11 bases between them. In DNA form, the CDR3 reads TGTGCCAGCAGCCTGCCGGGGATTCAGCCCCAGCATTTT. Translating it yields CASSLPGIQPQHF.

This clonotype was picked up a small number of times. The CDR3: CASSLRRYMNTEAFF. CDR3 nucleotides: TGTGCCAGCAGTTTAAGGAGGTACATGAACACTGAAGCTTTCTTT. This sequence joins TRBV12-3 or TRBV12-4 and TRBJ1-1; D is undetermined. The CDR3 is made up of 15 amino acids. V lost 2 bases, J lost 0 bases, and 10 bases lay in between.

This clonotype occurred many times. The chain recombines TRBV13 with TRBJ2-7; D not resolved. With 4 bases removed from V and 9 bases from J, the gap between germline ends came to 25 bases. This CDR3 spans 16 amino acids. Per the germline V gene, CDR1 is PRHDT and CDR2 is FYEKMQ (reference sequence). In DNA form, the CDR3 reads TGTGCCAGCAGCTCAACTACAGATGCAACCCGATATGGGCAGTACTTC. As protein: CASSSTTDATRYGQYF.

This clonotype was seen a handful of times. The V and J genes are TRBV9 and TRBJ2-1; 11 positions agree with TRBD2. This CDR3 is built from 14 residues. From germline, CDR1 is SGDLS and CDR2 YYNGEE. Trimming cost V 3 bases and J 5 bases; bases outside gene matches: 1. The CDR3 DNA reads TGTGCCAGCAGCGCGACTAGCGGGAACAATGAGCAGTTCTTC. Amino acid sequence: CASSATSGNNEQFF.

This clonotype appeared a few times. This chain links TRBV7-2 with TRBJ2-3; D perhaps matches TRBD2 (6 bases). Germline V lookup: CDR1 SGHTA, CDR2 FQGNSA. V dropped 2 bases and J dropped 2 bases, with 17 bases sitting between them. CDR3 size: 17 residues. The CDR3 spells CASSLPGRRGITDTQYF. The CDR3 DNA sequence: TGTGCCAGCAGCTTACCCGGGAGACGAGGAATCACAGATACGCAGTATTTT.

The chain has TRBV7-2 and TRBJ2-3, with TRBD2 matching over 10 bases. V gave up 4 bases and J gave up 7 bases; unmatched junction bases: 8. The length of the CDR3 is 15 residues. Per germline, CDR1 SGHTA and CDR2 FQGNSA. The CDR3 is CASSSSGGGLNTQYF. DNA for the CDR3: TGTGCCAGCAGCTCAAGCGGGGGGGGTCTCAATACGCAGTATTTT.

The chain uses TRBV4-1 and TRBJ1-1; D is possibly TRBD1 (6 bases). Trimming pared 0 bases from V and 2 bases from J, leaving 13 bases between. The germline V gene has CDR1 MGHRA and CDR2 YSYEKL. This CDR3 region has 16 residues. CDR3 sequence reads: CASSQDLAGENTEAFF. CDR3 nucleotides: TGCGCCAGCAGCCAAGATCTAGCAGGGGAAAACACTGAAGCTTTCTTT.